This TCR beta chain originates from a study of T cell responses to AZD1222 COVID-19 vaccine. Study-wide findings and caveats: Variant regions that are unmutated are reportedly the target of nearly half of spike-specific TCRs. Females outnumbered males among donors, who were mostly white British; clonal diversity was possibly underestimated. CD4 TCRs covered the whole spike, strongest at regions 160-218 and 743-854. Without day 14 samples, only post-peak T cell repertoires were studied.

This CDR3 has 14 amino acids. Germline CDR1 and CDR2: MNHEY and SVGAGI. The V end lost 0 bases, the J end lost 7 bases, and 12 bases lay between the germline ends. The data were produced by immunoSEQ multiplex PCR, yet TCRdb's version contains in-frame clones alone and is incomplete. The data hold roughly 100,000 clones, with around 94% observed a single time. Regarding this clone: What it binds is not known.

The chain carries TRBV6-5 and TRBJ1-2, with TRBD1 as a possible D gene (5 bases). This clonotype was sampled from an adult in good health. Sequencing used peripheral blood, obtained on day 0 of AZD1222 vaccination. In nucleotides, the CDR3 is TGTGCCAGCAGTTACTCGATGCAGGGAAGTGGCTACACCTTC. Its translation is CASSYSMQGSGYTF.